This T cell receptor beta chain appears in the sequencing data of a study of T cells in Graves' hyperthyroidism and ophthalmopathy. This clonotype was seen a single time. Germline V gene lookup returns CDR1 SGHVS and CDR2 FQNEAQ. J was trimmed by 5 bases and V by 5 bases; bases with no gene match: 11. The CDR3 loop spans 15 amino acids. Amplification of TCR beta CDR3 regions used RNA as the template. The HTBI primer set was used in a first-round RT-PCR of the TCR CDR3. A single record per CDR3 protein comes from TCRdb applying MiXCR to the multiplex PCR reads. The data contain about 840,000 distinct CDR3 sequences, approximately 40% of them singletons.

This receptor was obtained from a man in his late teens or twenties with Graves' hyperthyroidism. The specimen was blood. The gene calls are TRBV7-8 and TRBJ2-7; 8 bases align to TRBD1. Here the CDR3 reads CASSRLGQGRDEQYF. DNA of the CDR3: TGTGCCAGCAGCCGCCTTGGACAGGGCAGGGACGAGCAGTACTTC.